These T cell receptor beta chains were read from a single sample in a study of T cells in Graves' hyperthyroidism and ophthalmopathy. TCRdb processed the multiplex PCR reads anew with MiXCR; each CDR3 protein has one entry. The sample lists approximately 610,000 distinct CDR3 sequences, 14% to 15% occurring once. The sample consisted of blood. The receptors come from a woman aged 35 to 49 with Graves' ophthalmopathy. The CDR3 runs from the conserved cysteine through the conserved F or W. The order of the fields is D gene, J gene, V gene, clone size, CDR3 protein, CDR3 DNA. The D gene is left open where the match is weak. Size is stated for part of the rows, as once, few or many counts, or as a class when the clone is expanded.

NA | TRBJ1-1 | TRBV29-1 | many | CSAARVAPTFAEAFF | TGCAGCGCCGCCCGGGTGGCGCCCACTTTCGCTGAAGCTTTCTTT
NA | TRBJ1-5 | TRBV2 | many | CASSVEGHPYQPQHF | TGTGCCAGCAGTGTTGAAGGGCACCCCTATCAGCCCCAGCATTTT
NA | TRBJ1-2 | TRBV28 | many | CASTSDGYGYTF | TGTGCCAGCACCTCGGACGGATATGGCTACACCTTC
NA | TRBJ1-1 | TRBV29-1 | NA | CSVESTTEAFF | TGCAGCGTTGAGAGTACTACTGAAGCTTTCTTT
NA | TRBJ2-6 | TRBV6-1 | many | CAGTGTFDSGANVLTF | TGTGCCGGCACCGGGACCTTCGATTCTGGGGCCAACGTCCTGACTTTC
TRBD2 | TRBJ2-5 | TRBV6-5 | many | CASRLLAEGGQETQYF | TGTGCCAGCAGATTACTAGCGGAGGGGGGCCAAGAGACCCAGTACTTC
TRBD2 | TRBJ2-5 | TRBV12-3/TRBV12-4 | many | CASSGGALAGRETQYF | TGTGCCAGCAGTGGGGGTGCGTTAGCGGGAAGAGAGACCCAGTACTTC
NA | TRBJ2-6 | TRBV11-3 | NA | CASSPHQGANVLTF | TGTGCCAGCAGCCCCCATCAGGGGGCCAACGTCCTGACTTTC
TRBD2 | TRBJ2-2 | TRBV28 | NA | CASSIPRLAGGPTGELFF | TGTGCCAGCAGTATCCCCAGACTAGCGGGAGGTCCCACCGGGGAGCTGTTTTTT
NA | TRBJ2-7 | TRBV5-4 | NA | CASSFPDRYEQYF | TGTGCCAGCAGCTTCCCGGACCGCTACGAGCAGTACTTC
NA | TRBJ1-2 | TRBV4-2 | NA | CASSQLEGTYGYTF | TGTGCCAGCAGCCAATTGGAGGGGACCTATGGCTACACCTTC
TRBD2 | TRBJ2-7 | TRBV6-1 | few | CASSPLAGSSYEQYF | TGTGCCAGCAGTCCGTTAGCGGGAAGCTCCTACGAGCAGTACTTC
TRBD2 | TRBJ2-7 | TRBV11-1 | many | CASSSGLAAYEQYF | TGTGCCAGCAGCTCGGGACTAGCGGCGTACGAGCAGTACTTC